This entry lists 2 T cell receptor beta chains sequenced from one sample in a study of cytomegalovirus exposure and HLA in healthy donors. The primer mix had 60 Vbeta and 13 Jbeta primers. Produced via immunoSEQ multiplex PCR; TCRdb's table is partial and in-frame only. The sample lists approximately 90,000 clones, 6.5% to 8% occurring once. Sample: PBMCs. Every receptor here comes from a man in his fifties or sixties in good health and CMV-seronegative.

The genes are TRBV28 and TRBJ2-5; 8 nucleotides agree with TRBD2. CDR1 and CDR2 (germline): MDHEN, SYDVKM. The CDR3 extends over 13 amino acids. Germline trimming cut 7 bases from V and 7 bases from J; bases unmatched to any gene: 8. Here the CDR3 reads CASTREGFGTQYF. The CDR3 DNA is TGTGCCAGCACACGGGAGGGCTTCGGGACCCAGTACTTC.

In this sample, this clone turned up a few times. V is TRBV7-2 and J is TRBJ1-3; the D gene is possibly TRBD1 (6 bases). V was clipped by 5 bases and J by 0 bases, with 11 bases between them. This CDR3 contains 15 residues. CDR1 and CDR2 (germline): SGHTA, FQGNSA. CDR3 DNA: TGTGCCAGCAGCCCGGACAGCTACTCTGGAAACACCATATATTTT. It translates to CASSPDSYSGNTIYF.